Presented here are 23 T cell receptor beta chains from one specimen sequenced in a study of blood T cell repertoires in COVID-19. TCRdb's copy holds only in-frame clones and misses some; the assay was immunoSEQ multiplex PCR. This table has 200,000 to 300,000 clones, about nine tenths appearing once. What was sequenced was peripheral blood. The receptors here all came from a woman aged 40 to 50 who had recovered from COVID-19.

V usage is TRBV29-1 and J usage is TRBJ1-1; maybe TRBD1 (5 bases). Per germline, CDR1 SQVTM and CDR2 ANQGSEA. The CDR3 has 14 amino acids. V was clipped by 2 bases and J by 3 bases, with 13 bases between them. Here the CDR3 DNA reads TGCAGCGTTGAAAAGGGGATAGGACACACTGAAGCTTTCTTT. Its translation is CSVEKGIGHTEAFF.

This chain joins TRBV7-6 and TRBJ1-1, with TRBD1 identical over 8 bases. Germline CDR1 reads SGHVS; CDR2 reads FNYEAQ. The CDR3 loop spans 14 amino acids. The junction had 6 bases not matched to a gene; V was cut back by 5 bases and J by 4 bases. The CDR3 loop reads CASSNQGAATEAFF. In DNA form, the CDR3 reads TGTGCCAGCAGCAATCAGGGGGCGGCCACTGAAGCTTTCTTT.

The CDR3 nucleotides are TGTGCCAGCACGGGGGTCGGTGCGTACAATGAGCAGTTCTTC. Encoded protein: CASTGVGAYNEQFF. This sequence joins TRBV6-6 and TRBJ2-1, with a weak D call TRBD2 (6 bases). Germline lookup yields CDR1 MNHNY and CDR2 SVGAGI (reference sequence). Trimming took 7 bases from V and 4 from J, leaving 14 bases between them. The CDR3 contains 14 residues.

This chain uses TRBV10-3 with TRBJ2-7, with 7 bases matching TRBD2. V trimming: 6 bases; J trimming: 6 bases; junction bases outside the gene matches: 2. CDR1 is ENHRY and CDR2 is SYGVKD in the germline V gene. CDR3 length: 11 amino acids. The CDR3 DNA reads TGTGCCATCAGCCCGGGGGGCGAGCAGTACTTC. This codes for CAISPGGEQYF.

The chain's CDR3 is CASSLWGTGSGRVTEAFF. DNA for the CDR3: TGCGCCAGCAGCTTGTGGGGGACAGGATCGGGACGGGTCACTGAAGCTTTCTTT. The chain couples TRBV5-1 to TRBJ1-1; 8 bases map to TRBD1. CDR1 is SGHRS, CDR2 YFSETQ, per germline. V was clipped by 1 base and J by 4 bases; unmatched bases: 15. The CDR3 is 18 residues long.

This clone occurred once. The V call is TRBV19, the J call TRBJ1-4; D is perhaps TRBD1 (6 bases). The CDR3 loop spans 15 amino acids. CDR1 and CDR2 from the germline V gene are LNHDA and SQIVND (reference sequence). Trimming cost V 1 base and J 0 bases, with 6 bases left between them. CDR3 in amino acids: CASSIAGATNEKLFF. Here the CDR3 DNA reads TGTGCCAGTAGTATAGCAGGGGCAACTAATGAAAAACTGTTTTTT. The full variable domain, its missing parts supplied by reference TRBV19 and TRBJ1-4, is DGGITQSPKYLFRKEGQNVTLSCEQNLNHDAMYWYRQDPGQGLRLIYYSQIVNDFQKGDIAEGYSVSREKKESFPLTVTSAQKNPTAFYLCASSIAGATNEKLFFGSGTQLSVL.

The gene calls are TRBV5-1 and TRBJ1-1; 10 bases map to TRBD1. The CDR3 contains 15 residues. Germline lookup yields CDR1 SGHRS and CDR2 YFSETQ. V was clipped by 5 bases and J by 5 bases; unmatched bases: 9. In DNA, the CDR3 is TGCGCCAGCAGGACCGGGACAGGGGAAGAAACTGAAGCTTTCTTT. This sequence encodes CASRTGTGEETEAFF.

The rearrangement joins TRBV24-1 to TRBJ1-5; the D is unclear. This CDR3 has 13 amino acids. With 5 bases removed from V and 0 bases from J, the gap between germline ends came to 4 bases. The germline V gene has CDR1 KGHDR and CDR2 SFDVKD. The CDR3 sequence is CATSADSNQPQHF. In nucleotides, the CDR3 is TGTGCCACCAGTGCAGATAGCAATCAGCCCCAGCATTTT.

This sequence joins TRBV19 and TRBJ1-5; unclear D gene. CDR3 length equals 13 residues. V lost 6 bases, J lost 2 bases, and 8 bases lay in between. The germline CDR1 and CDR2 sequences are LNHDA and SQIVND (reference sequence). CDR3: CASRSLGNQPQHF. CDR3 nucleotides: TGTGCCAGTAGGTCGCTAGGCAATCAGCCCCAGCATTTT. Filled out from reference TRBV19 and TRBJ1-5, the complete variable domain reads DGGITQSPKYLFRKEGQNVTLSCEQNLNHDAMYWYRQDPGQGLRLIYYSQIVNDFQKGDIAEGYSVSREKKESFPLTVTSAQKNPTAFYLCASRSLGNQPQHFGDGTRLSIL.

The CDR3 here is CASSPEVAGGTQYF. CDR3 DNA sequence: TGTGCCAGCAGCCCGGAGGTAGCGGGGGGGACGCAGTATTTT. The chain carries TRBV7-2 and TRBJ2-3; TRBD2 matches 11 bases. Trimming at V came to 5 bases and at J to 9 bases, leaving 7 bases not matched to a gene. Germline-derived CDR1 and CDR2 are SGHTA and FQGNSA. The CDR3 is 14 amino acids.

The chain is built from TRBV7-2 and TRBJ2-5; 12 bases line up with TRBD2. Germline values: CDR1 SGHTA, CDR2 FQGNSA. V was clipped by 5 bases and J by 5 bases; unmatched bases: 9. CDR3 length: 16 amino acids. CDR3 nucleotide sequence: TGTGCCAGCAGCCCTAGCGGGGGGGCCGTCCAGGAGACCCAGTACTTC. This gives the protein CASSPSGGAVQETQYF.

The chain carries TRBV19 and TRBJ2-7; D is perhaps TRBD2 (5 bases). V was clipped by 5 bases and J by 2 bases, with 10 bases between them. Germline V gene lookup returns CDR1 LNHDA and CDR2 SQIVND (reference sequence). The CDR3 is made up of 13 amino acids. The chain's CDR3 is CASSVDGTYEQYF. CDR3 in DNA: TGTGCCAGTAGTGTTGACGGGACCTACGAGCAGTACTTC.

The CDR3 coding sequence is TGTGCCAGCAGCTTAAGGGGGGGACAGGGGAATGGCTACACCTTC. Amino acids: CASSLRGGQGNGYTF. The chain combines TRBV7-2 with TRBJ1-2; 10 positions match TRBD1. Trimming cost V 2 bases and J 6 bases; bases outside gene matches: 6. The CDR3 runs to 15 residues. Looked up from germline, CDR1 is SGHTA and CDR2 is FQGNSA.

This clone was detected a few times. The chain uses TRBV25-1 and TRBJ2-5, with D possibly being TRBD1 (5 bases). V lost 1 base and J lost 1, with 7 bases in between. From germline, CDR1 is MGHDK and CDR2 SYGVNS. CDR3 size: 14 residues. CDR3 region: CASSEWGSQETQYF. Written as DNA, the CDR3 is TGTGCCAGCAGTGAATGGGGCAGCCAAGAGACCCAGTACTTC.

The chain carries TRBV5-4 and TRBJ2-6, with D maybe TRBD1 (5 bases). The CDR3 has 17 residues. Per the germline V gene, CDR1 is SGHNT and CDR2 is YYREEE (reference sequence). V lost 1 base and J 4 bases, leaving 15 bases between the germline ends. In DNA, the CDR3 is TGTGCCAGCAGCTTGCAGCAGGGTCTGGCAGGGGCCAACGTCCTGACTTTC. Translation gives CASSLQQGLAGANVLTF.

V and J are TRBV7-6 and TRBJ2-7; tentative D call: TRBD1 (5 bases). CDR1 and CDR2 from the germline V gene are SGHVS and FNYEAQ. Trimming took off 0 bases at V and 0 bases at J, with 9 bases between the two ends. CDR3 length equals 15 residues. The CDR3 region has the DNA TGTGCCAGCAGCTTAGCTGGTGGGGCCTCCTACGAGCAGTACTTC. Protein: CASSLAGGASYEQYF.

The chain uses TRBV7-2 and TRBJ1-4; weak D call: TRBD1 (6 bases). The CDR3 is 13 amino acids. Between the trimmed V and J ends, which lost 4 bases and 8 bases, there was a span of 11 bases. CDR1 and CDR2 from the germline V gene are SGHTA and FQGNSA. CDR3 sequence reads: CASSSDRREKLFF. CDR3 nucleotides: TGTGCCAGCAGCTCCGACAGGAGAGAAAAACTGTTTTTT.

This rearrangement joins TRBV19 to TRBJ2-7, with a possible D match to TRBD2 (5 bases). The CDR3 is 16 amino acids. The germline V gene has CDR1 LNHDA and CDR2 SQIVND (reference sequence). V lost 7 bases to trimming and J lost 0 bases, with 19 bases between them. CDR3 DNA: TGTGCCAGTAACCCTGGGGTACTAGGGTCCTCCTACGAGCAGTACTTC. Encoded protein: CASNPGVLGSSYEQYF.

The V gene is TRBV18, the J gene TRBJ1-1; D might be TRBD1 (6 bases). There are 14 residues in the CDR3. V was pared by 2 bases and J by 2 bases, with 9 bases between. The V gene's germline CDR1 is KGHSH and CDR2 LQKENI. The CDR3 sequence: CASSPRQANTEAFF. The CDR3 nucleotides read TGTGCCAGCTCACCAAGACAGGCCAACACTGAAGCTTTCTTT.

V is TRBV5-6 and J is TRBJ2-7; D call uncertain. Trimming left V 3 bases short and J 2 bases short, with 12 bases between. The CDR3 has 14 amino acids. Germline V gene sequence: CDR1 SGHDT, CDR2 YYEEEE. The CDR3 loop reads CASSSQNPPYEQYF. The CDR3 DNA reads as TGTGCCAGCAGCTCGCAGAATCCACCCTACGAGCAGTACTTC.

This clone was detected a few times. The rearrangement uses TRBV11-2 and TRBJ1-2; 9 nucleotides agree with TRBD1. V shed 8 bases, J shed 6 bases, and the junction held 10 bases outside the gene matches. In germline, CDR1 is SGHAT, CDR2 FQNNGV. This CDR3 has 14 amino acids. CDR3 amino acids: CASGTGGKFHGYTF. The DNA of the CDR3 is TGTGCCAGCGGCACAGGGGGCAAATTTCATGGCTACACCTTC.

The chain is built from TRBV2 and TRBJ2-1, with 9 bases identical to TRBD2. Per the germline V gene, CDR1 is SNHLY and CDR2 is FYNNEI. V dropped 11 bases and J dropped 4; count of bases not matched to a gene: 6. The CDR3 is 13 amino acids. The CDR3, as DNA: TGTGCCGGAACTAGCGGGCGGTACAATGAGCAGTTCTTC. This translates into CAGTSGRYNEQFF.

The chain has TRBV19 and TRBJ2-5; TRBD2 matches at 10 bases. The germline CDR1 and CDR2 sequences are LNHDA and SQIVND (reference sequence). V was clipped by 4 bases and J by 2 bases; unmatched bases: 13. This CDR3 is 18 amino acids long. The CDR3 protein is CASSSRTLAGAPQETQYF. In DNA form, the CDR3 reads TGTGCCAGTAGTAGTCGCACCCTAGCGGGGGCCCCGCAAGAGACCCAGTACTTC.